This TCR beta chain was sequenced for a study of cytomegalovirus exposure and HLA in healthy donors. General study results and limits: A link between a missense DCLRE1C variant and TCR beta V- and J-gene trimming emerged from a later analysis. Highly shared variants forming one cluster were likely a sequencing artifact.

Researchers ran the PCR with 60 Vbeta and 13 Jbeta primers. Some clones are missing from TCRdb's copy, which holds only in-frame ones; the method was immunoSEQ multiplex PCR. Among roughly 180,000 clones listed, about four fifths were seen once. Germline CDR1 and CDR2: DFQATT and SNEGSKA (reference sequence). The CDR3 is made up of 11 amino acids. Trimming took 0 bases from V and 17 from J; bases not matched to a gene: 6. This clone was seen only once. Antigen specificity is unknown. The specimen was PBMCs. The sequence derives from a young man in good health and CMV-seropositive. This sequence joins TRBV20-1 and TRBJ1-4, with TRBD1 matching over 7 bases. The CDR3 nucleotides read TGCAGTGCTAGAGAGACGGAGGGGGCCTTTTTT. Its protein product is CSARETEGAFF.